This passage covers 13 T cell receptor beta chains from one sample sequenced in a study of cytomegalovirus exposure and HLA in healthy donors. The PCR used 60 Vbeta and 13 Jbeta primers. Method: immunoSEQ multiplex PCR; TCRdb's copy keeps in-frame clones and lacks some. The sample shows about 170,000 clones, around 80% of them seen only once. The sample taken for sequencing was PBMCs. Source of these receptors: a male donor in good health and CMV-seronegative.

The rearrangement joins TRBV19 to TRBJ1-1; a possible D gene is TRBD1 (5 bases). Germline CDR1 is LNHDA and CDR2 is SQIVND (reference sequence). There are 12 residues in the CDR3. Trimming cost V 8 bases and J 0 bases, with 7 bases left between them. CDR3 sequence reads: CASSRVNTEAFF. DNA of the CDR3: TGTGCCAGTTCCAGGGTGAACACTGAAGCTTTCTTT.

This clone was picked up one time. The CDR3 spells CASNLLNSPLHF. The CDR3 DNA is TGTGCCAGCAATCTCTTAAATTCACCCCTCCACTTT. The chain joins TRBV25-1 to TRBJ1-6; D remains unclear. CDR1 is MGHDK and CDR2 is SYGVNS in the germline V gene. The germline V and J ends were trimmed by 7 bases and 7 bases, with 8 bases remaining between them. The CDR3 sequence is 12 residues long. Full variable domain (rest looked up from reference TRBV25-1 and TRBJ1-6): EADIYQTPRYLVIGTGKKITLECSQTMGHDKMYWYQQDPGMELHLIHYSYGVNSTEKGDLSSESTVSRIRTEHFPLTLESARPSHTSQYLCASNLLNSPLHFGNGTRLTVT.

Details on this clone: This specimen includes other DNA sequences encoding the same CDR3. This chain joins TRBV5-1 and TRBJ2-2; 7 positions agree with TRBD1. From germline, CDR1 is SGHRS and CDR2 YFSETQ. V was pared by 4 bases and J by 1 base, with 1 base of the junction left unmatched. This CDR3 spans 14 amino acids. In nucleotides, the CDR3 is TGCGCCAGCAGCAGACAGGGGAACACCGGGGAGCTGTTTTTT. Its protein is CASSRQGNTGELFF. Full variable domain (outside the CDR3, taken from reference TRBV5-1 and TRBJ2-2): KAGVTQTPRYLIKTRGQQVTLSCSPISGHRSVSWYQQTPGQGLQFLFEYFSETQRNKGNFPGRFSGRQFSNSRSEMNVSTLELGDSALYLCASSRQGNTGELFFGEGSRLTVL.

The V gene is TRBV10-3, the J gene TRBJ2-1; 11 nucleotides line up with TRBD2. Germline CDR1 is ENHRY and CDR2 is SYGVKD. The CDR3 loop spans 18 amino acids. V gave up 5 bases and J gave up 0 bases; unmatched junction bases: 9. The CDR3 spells CAISKLLAGESSYNEQFF. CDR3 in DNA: TGTGCCATCAGTAAATTACTAGCGGGGGAGAGCTCCTACAATGAGCAGTTCTTC.

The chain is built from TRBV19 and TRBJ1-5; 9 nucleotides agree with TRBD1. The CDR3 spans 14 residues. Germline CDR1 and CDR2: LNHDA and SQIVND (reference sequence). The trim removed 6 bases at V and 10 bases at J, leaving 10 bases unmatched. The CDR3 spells CASSPTGGNLPQHF. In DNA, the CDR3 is TGTGCCAGTAGCCCGACAGGGGGGAATCTCCCCCAGCATTTT.

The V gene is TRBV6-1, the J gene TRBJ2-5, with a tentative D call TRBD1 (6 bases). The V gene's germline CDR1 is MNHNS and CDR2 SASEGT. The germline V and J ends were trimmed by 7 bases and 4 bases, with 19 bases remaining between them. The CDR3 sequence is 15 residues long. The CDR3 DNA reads TGTGCCAGCACCGAGGGTCAGGGGAAGGGAGAGACCCAGTACTTC. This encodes CASTEGQGKGETQYF.

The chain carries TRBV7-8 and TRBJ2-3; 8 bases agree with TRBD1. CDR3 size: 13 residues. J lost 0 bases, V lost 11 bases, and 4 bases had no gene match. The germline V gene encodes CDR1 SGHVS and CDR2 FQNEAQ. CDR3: CAGGQGSTDTQYF. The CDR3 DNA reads TGTGCCGGCGGACAGGGAAGCACAGATACGCAGTATTTT.

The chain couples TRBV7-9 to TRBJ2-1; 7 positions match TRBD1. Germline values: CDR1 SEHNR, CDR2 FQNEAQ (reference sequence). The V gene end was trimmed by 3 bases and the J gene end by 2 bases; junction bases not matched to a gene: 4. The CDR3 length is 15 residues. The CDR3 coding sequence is TGTGCCAGCAGCTTCCCCCAGGGGGCCTACAATGAGCAGTTCTTC. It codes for CASSFPQGAYNEQFF.

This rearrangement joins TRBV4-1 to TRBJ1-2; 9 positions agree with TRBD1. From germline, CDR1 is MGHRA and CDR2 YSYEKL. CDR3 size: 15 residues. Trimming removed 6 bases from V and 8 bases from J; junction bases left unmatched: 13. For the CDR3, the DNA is TGCGCCAGCAGAACTACAGGGGGCAATCAAATGGGCTACACCTTC. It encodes CASRTTGGNQMGYTF.

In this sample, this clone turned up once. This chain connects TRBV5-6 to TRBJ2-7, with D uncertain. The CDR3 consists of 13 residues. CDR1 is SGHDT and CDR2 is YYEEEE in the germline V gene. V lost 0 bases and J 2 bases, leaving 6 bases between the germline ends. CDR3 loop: CASSLVGPYEQYF. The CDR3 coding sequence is TGTGCCAGCAGCTTGGTGGGCCCCTACGAGCAGTACTTC.

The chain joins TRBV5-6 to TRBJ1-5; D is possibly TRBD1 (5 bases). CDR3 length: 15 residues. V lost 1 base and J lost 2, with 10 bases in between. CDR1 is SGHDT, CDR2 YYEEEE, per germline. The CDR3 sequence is CASSLRGVRNQPQHF. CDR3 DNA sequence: TGTGCCAGCAGCTTGAGGGGTGTTCGCAATCAGCCCCAGCATTTT.

Here the CDR3 DNA reads TGTGCCAGCAGCTTGGTCGGTAGTCCCGAAGCTTTCTTT. Its translation: CASSLVGSPEAFF. The chain joins TRBV5-6 to TRBJ1-1; D unresolved. This CDR3 comprises 13 residues. Trimming removed 0 bases at V and 8 bases at J, with 11 bases between. Per germline, CDR1 SGHDT and CDR2 YYEEEE. Looking up the rest from reference TRBV5-6 and TRBJ1-1 gives the full variable domain: DAGVTQSPTHLIKTRGQQVTLRCSPKSGHDTVSWYQQALGQGPQFIFQYYEEEERQRGNFPDRFSGHQFPNYSSELNVNALLLGDSALYLCASSLVGSPEAFFGQGTRLTVV.

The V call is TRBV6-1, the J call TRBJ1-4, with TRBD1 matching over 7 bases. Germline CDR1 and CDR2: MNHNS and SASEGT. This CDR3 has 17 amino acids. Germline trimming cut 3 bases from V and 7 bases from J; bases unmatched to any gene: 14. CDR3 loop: CASSDRPGGGAGEKLFF. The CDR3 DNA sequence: TGTGCCAGCAGTGACCGACCTGGAGGGGGCGCCGGTGAAAAACTGTTTTTT.